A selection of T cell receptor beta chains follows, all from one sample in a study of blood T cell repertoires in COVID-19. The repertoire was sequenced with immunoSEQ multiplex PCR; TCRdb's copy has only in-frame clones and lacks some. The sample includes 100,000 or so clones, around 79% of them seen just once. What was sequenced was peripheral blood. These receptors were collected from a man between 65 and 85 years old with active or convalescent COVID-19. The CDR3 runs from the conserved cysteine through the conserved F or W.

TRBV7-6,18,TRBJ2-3,CASSLTSGSGYSTDTQYF
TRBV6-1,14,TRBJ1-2,CASSWDRGDYGYTF
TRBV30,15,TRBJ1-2,CAWSASQGGGYGYTF
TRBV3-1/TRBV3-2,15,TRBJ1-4,CASSRRDRGDEKLFF
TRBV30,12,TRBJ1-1,CAWSPQYTEAFF
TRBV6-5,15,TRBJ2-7,CASSFTRTGSYEQYF
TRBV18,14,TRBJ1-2,CASSPEGAYYGYTF
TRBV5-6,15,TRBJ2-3,CASSFEGGPADTQYF
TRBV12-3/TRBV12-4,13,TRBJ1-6,CASSFNPDSPLHF
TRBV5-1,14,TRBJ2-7,CASSGGTGPYEQYF
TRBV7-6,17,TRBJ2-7,CASSLAGSGTGVGEQYF
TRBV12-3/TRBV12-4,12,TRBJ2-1,CASSLAGDEQFF
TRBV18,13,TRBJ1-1,CASSQGEETEAFF
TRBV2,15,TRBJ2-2,CASSDDRGLTGELFF
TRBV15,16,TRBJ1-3,CATSRDQGISGNTIYF
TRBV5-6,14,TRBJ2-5,CASSPPGTEETQYF
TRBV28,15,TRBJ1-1,CASSLGPSLNTEAFF
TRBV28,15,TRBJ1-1,CASTSPPGRNTEAFF
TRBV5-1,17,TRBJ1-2,CASSSATGGAGRYGYTF
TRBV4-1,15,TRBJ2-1,CASSPAGTGDDEQFF
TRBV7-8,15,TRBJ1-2,CASSPPLSRGHGYTF
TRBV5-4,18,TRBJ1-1,CASRPGQSSSGLNTEAFF
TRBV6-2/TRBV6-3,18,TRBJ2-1,CASSPGLAVQSSYNEQFF
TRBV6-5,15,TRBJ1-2,CASSYRGGRNYGYTF
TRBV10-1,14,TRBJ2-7,CASSEGTAPYEQYF
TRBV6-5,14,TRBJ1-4,CASSPPGGDEKLFF
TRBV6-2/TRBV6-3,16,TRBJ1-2,CASSPGTGFSSGGYTF
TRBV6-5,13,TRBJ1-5,CASTRQENQPQHF
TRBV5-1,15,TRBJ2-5,CASSSNSGGKETQYF
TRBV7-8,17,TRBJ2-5,CASSLGAAGDVGKTQYF
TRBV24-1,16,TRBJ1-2,CATSLGQGRSNYGYTF
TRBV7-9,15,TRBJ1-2,CASSWTDLINYGYTF
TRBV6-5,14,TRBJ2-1,CASRFGTGYNEQFF
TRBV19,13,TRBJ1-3,CASRPGTAAGIYF
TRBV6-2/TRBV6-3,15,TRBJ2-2,CASSYTSGSGRELFF
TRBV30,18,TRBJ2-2,CAWSFLYSGTAHTGELFF
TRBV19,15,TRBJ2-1,CASSAGTEETWEQFF
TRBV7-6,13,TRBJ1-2,CASSSGGNYGYTF
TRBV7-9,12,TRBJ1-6,CASSLLSSPLHF
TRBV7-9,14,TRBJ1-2,CASSLVQGDYGYTF
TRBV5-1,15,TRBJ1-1,CASSLVGQGGTEAFF
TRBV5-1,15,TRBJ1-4,CASSQGQTTNEKLFF
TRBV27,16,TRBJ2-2,CASGPRLAVNTGELFF
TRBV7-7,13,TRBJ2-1,CASSLDRGNEQFF
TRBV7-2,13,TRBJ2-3,CASSWDFTDTQYF
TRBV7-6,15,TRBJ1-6,CASSLEPTRDSPLHF
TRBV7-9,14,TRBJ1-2,CASSSPGLIYGYTF
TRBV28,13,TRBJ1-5,CASSLLSGQPQHF
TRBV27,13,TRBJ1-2,CASSTPTGYGYTF
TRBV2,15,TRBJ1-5,CASSEQGQSNQPQHF
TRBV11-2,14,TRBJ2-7,CASSPVGGPYEQYF
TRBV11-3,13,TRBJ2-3,CASSAPRTDTQYF
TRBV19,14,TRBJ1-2,CASSTQTGSSGYTF
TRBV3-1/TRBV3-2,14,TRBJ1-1,CASSPTGGKSEAFF
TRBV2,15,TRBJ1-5,CASSPSRDLTQPQHF
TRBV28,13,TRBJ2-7,CASSLEGDREQYF
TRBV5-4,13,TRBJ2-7,CASSPDRDREQYF
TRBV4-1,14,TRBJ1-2,CASRTDHRGGGYTF